Given below is one T cell receptor beta chain in context. The sample comes from a study of shared clonotypes between healthy human individuals. Sequencing was performed with immunoSEQ multiplex PCR; in TCRdb, only in-frame clones are kept and a portion is missing. Found here are approximately 1.4 million clones, 98% of them singletons; the top ten hold roughly 0.42%. The source is a man aged 25 to 45 in good health. Material for sequencing was naive CD4+ T cells sorted from blood. Subset reported: CD45RA+ positively selected.

CDR3 amino acids: CAISGGGLAGPGGYNEQFF. For the CDR3, the DNA is TGTGCCATCAGTGGGGGAGGGCTAGCGGGTCCCGGAGGGTACAATGAGCAGTTCTTC. V is TRBV10-3 and J is TRBJ2-1, with 8 bases that match TRBD2. The length of the CDR3 is 19 residues. V lost 4 bases and J lost 4; bases outside the gene matches: 18. CDR1 and CDR2 from the germline V gene are ENHRY and SYGVKD.